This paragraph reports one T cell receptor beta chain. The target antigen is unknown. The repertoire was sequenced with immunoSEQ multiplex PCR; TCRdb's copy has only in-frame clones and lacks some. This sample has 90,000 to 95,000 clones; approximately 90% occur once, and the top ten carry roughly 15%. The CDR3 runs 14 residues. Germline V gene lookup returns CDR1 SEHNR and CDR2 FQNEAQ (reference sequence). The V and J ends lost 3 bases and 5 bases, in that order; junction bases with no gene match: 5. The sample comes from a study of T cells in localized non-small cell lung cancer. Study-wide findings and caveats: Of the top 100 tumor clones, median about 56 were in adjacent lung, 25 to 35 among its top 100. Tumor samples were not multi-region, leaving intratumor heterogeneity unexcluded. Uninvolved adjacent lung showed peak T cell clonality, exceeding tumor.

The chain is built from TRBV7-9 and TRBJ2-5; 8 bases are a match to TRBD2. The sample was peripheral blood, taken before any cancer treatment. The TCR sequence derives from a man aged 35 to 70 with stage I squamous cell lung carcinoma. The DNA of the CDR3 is TGTGCCAGCAGCTTGCGACTAGCGTCGGAGACCCAGTACTTC. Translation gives CASSLRLASETQYF.